Following are 30 T cell receptor beta chains from one sample sequenced in a study of radiotherapy plus CTLA-4 blockade in lung cancer. Clones were sequenced by immunoSEQ multiplex PCR, and TCRdb holds only the in-frame ones, with some missing. The sample lists 53,000 or so clones, around nine tenths occurring once. Material: peripheral blood, obtained from a patient treated with radiotherapy plus ipilimumab. The receptors here all came from a human donor with non-small cell lung cancer whose response to radiotherapy plus ipilimumab could not be evaluated.

This chain joins TRBV5-1 and TRBJ1-1; 7 nucleotides align to TRBD1. The germline V gene encodes CDR1 SGHRS and CDR2 YFSETQ. This CDR3 comprises 13 residues. V dropped 4 bases and J dropped 6; count of bases not matched to a gene: 6. CDR3: CASSQVGGPEAFF. The CDR3 coding sequence is TGCGCCAGCAGCCAGGTAGGGGGCCCTGAAGCTTTCTTT.

V is TRBV7-9 and J is TRBJ2-7; 14 bases line up with TRBD2. CDR3 length: 17 amino acids. Germline CDR1 is SEHNR and CDR2 is FQNEAQ (reference sequence). V trimming: 5 bases; J trimming: 3 bases; junction bases outside the gene matches: 9. CDR3 protein: CASSGAGTSGSSYEQYF. The CDR3 coding sequence is TGTGCCAGCAGCGGCGCCGGGACTAGCGGGAGTAGCTACGAGCAGTACTTC.

The chain carries TRBV28 and TRBJ1-4; 8 bases match TRBD1. CDR1 and CDR2 from the germline V gene are MDHEN and SYDVKM. V was pared by 2 bases and J by 7 bases, with 3 bases of the junction left unmatched. CDR3 length: 14 amino acids. The CDR3 region is CASSLTGGSEKLFF. The CDR3, as DNA: TGTGCCAGCAGTTTAACAGGGGGGAGTGAAAAACTGTTTTTT.

The V and J genes are TRBV9 and TRBJ2-7; D unclear. Trimming shortened V by 0 bases and J by 0 bases, and 10 bases separated the two germline ends. Germline-derived CDR1 and CDR2 are SGDLS and YYNGEE. This CDR3 has 15 amino acids. CDR3 in amino acids: CASSVGAQYSYEQYF. CDR3 bases: TGTGCCAGCAGCGTAGGCGCACAGTACTCCTACGAGCAGTACTTC. Supplemented by reference TRBV9 and TRBJ2-7, the full variable domain reads DSGVTQTPKHLITATGQRVTLRCSPRSGDLSVYWYQQSLDQGLQFLIQYYNGEERAKGNILERFSAQQFPDLHSELNLSSLELGDSALYFCASSVGAQYSYEQYFGPGTRLTVT.

The rearrangement links TRBV6-5 to TRBJ1-1; D possibly corresponds to TRBD1 (6 bases). V was trimmed by 4 bases and J by 1 base, leaving 13 bases between them. The CDR3 is 15 residues long. Germline CDR1 is MNHEY and CDR2 is SVGAGI. The CDR3 sequence is CASSSSGHKNTEAFF. The CDR3 coding sequence is TGTGCCAGCAGTTCGTCGGGACATAAGAACACTGAAGCTTTCTTT.

The rearrangement links TRBV27 to TRBJ2-7; 10 nucleotides align to TRBD1. The CDR3 is 14 amino acids. Losses at the gene ends were 5 bases for V and 2 bases for J; bases not matched to a gene: 3. Looked up from germline, CDR1 is MNHEY and CDR2 is SMNVEV (reference sequence). Here the CDR3 DNA reads TGTGCCAGCAGTCCCGGACAGGGGGCCTACGAGCAGTACTTC. As protein: CASSPGQGAYEQYF.

The rearrangement uses TRBV10-2 and TRBJ1-5, with TRBD1 matching over 9 bases. J gave up 4 bases and V 6 bases, and 7 bases lay outside the gene matches. Germline-derived CDR1 and CDR2 are WSHSY and SAAADI. The CDR3 runs 15 residues. The CDR3 loop reads CASRPQGAGNQPQHF. The CDR3 DNA is TGCGCCAGCAGACCACAGGGGGCGGGGAATCAGCCCCAGCATTTT.

With respect to this clone: The sample contains more than one DNA sequence encoding this CDR3. The J gene is TRBJ2-1, the V gene TRBV9, with TRBD2 identical over 14 bases. J gave up 2 bases and V 4 bases, and 2 bases lay outside the gene matches. CDR1 and CDR2 (germline): SGDLS, YYNGEE. This CDR3 has 16 residues. The CDR3 coding sequence is TGTGCCAGCAGCCCGGGACTAGCGGGAGCCTACAATGAGCAGTTCTTC. Its protein product is CASSPGLAGAYNEQFF.

This clone was detected only a few times. This chain joins TRBV20-1 and TRBJ2-5; D is unclear. This CDR3 is 11 amino acids long. Germline loops: CDR1 DFQATT, CDR2 SNEGSKA (reference sequence). V was cut by 6 bases and J by 4 bases, with 9 bases left in between. For the CDR3, the DNA is TGCAGTGCAGATCTGCGAGAGACCCAGTACTTC. Translating it yields CSADLRETQYF.

This chain joins TRBV11-2 and TRBJ1-2; the match to TRBD1 covers 7 bases. The J segment lost 8 bases and the V segment lost 5 bases, leaving 8 bases of the junction unmatched. Germline V gene lookup returns CDR1 SGHAT and CDR2 FQNNGV. This CDR3 is 13 amino acids long. The CDR3 region is CASSIRQGNGYTF. The CDR3 nucleotides are TGTGCCAGCAGCATAAGACAGGGTAACGGCTACACCTTC. Full variable domain (rest looked up from reference TRBV11-2 and TRBJ1-2): EAGVAQSPRYKIIEKRQSVAFWCNPISGHATLYWYQQILGQGPKLLIQFQNNGVVDDSQLPKDRFSAERLKGVDSTLKIQPAKLEDSAVYLCASSIRQGNGYTFGSGTRLTVV.

This clone was recorded once. The chain employs TRBV9 and TRBJ1-3, with D possibly TRBD1 on 5 matching bases. The V end lost 2 bases, the J end lost 3 bases, and 9 bases lay between the germline ends. Germline V gives CDR1 SGDLS, CDR2 YYNGEE. This CDR3 comprises 14 residues. CDR3: CASSVQGDGNTIYF. The CDR3 DNA sequence: TGTGCCAGCAGCGTGCAGGGTGATGGAAACACCATATATTTT.

This CDR3 is CASRKSTGVEQYF. CDR3 coding DNA: TGTGCCAGCAGAAAATCGACAGGGGTTGAGCAGTACTTC. The gene calls are TRBV25-1 and TRBJ2-7; 8 nucleotides match TRBD1. Germline V gene sequence: CDR1 MGHDK, CDR2 SYGVNS. Trimming at V came to 6 bases and at J to 7 bases, leaving 8 bases not matched to a gene. This CDR3 is 13 amino acids long.

The rearrangement links TRBV5-1 to TRBJ2-7, with D perhaps TRBD2 (8 bases). V gave up 4 bases and J gave up 7 bases, with 21 bases separating them. Per the germline V gene, CDR1 is SGHRS and CDR2 is YFSETQ. The CDR3 is 15 amino acids. This CDR3 reads CASSRDRPAGEEQYF. In DNA, the CDR3 is TGCGCCAGCAGCCGGGACAGACCAGCGGGAGAGGAGCAGTACTTC.

The chain is built from TRBV14 and TRBJ1-1; D remains unclear. CDR3 size: 14 residues. Trimming stripped 1 base from V and 2 bases from J, with 8 bases between. Germline V gene lookup returns CDR1 SGHDN and CDR2 FVKESK. CDR3 amino acids: CASSQVAGNTEAFF. The CDR3 DNA reads TGTGCCAGCAGCCAAGTGGCGGGAAACACTGAAGCTTTCTTT. The full variable domain, in which reference TRBV14 and TRBJ1-1 provide the parts outside the CDR3, is EAGVTQFPSHSVIEKGQTVTLRCDPISGHDNLYWYRRVMGKEIKFLLHFVKESKQDESGMPNNRFLAERTGGTYSTLKVQPAELEDSGVYFCASSQVAGNTEAFFGQGTRLTVV.

V and J are TRBV5-1 and TRBJ1-1, with 9 bases identical to TRBD1. The CDR3 has 13 residues. After removal of 5 bases from V and 8 bases from J, the junction contained 7 bases not matched to a gene. Per the germline V gene, CDR1 is SGHRS and CDR2 is YFSETQ. The CDR3 DNA reads TGCGCCAGCAGTCCGGACAGGGGACCCGAAGCTTTCTTT. Protein sequence: CASSPDRGPEAFF.

This rearrangement joins TRBV5-1 to TRBJ2-7, with 11 bases fitting TRBD2. CDR3 length equals 17 residues. Germline CDR1 SGHRS, CDR2 YFSETQ. The V and J ends lost 4 bases and 0 bases, in that order; junction bases with no gene match: 9. As DNA, the CDR3 is TGCGCCAGCAGCCCCGGGACTAGCGGCCCTAGCTCCTACGAGCAGTACTTC. Protein product: CASSPGTSGPSSYEQYF. Combining the CDR3 with reference TRBV5-1 and TRBJ2-7 gives the whole variable domain KAGVTQTPRYLIKTRGQQVTLSCSPISGHRSVSWYQQTPGQGLQFLFEYFSETQRNKGNFPGRFSGRQFSNSRSEMNVSTLELGDSALYLCASSPGTSGPSSYEQYFGPGTRLTVT.

V usage is TRBV25-1 and J usage is TRBJ1-3; no firm D call. The CDR3 runs 15 residues. Germline assignment: CDR1 MGHDK and CDR2 SYGVNS. V was trimmed by 2 bases and J by 0 bases, leaving 8 bases between them. The CDR3 bases are TGTGCCAGCAGTGAAGTACAGCTCTCTGGAAACACCATATATTTT. It translates to CASSEVQLSGNTIYF.

The chain joins TRBV7-2 to TRBJ2-2; the D is unclear. The length of the CDR3 is 15 residues. V was cut by 1 base and J by 4 bases, with 10 bases left in between. Germline CDR1 reads SGHTA; CDR2 reads FQGNSA. The DNA of the CDR3 is TGTGCCAGCAGCTTAGGGCCTAGTGGCACCGGGGAGCTGTTTTTT. As protein: CASSLGPSGTGELFF.

V gene TRBV7-2 combines with J gene TRBJ2-5; 10 nucleotides align to TRBD1. This CDR3 region has 14 residues. V shed 4 bases, J shed 5 bases, and the junction held 4 bases outside the gene matches. CDR1 is SGHTA and CDR2 is FQGNSA in the germline V gene. This CDR3 is CASSSGTGAETQYF. CDR3 nucleotide sequence: TGTGCCAGCAGCTCTGGGACAGGGGCGGAGACCCAGTACTTC.

J is TRBJ1-4 and V is TRBV4-3; weak D call: TRBD1 (6 bases). The CDR3 spans 16 residues. Looked up from germline, CDR1 is LGHNA and CDR2 is YSLEER. V was cut by 0 bases and J by 2 bases, with 10 bases left in between. CDR3 nucleotides: TGCGCCAGCAGCCAAGAGGGGGGGGCGACTAATGAAAAACTGTTTTTT. Its protein product is CASSQEGGATNEKLFF.

The chain uses TRBV11-2 and TRBJ2-3; 12 bases match TRBD1. Germline lookup yields CDR1 SGHAT and CDR2 FQNNGV. The CDR3 has 15 amino acids. V was pared by 4 bases and J by 7 bases, with 6 bases of the junction left unmatched. This CDR3 is CASSYRDRGPNTQYF. In nucleotides, the CDR3 is TGTGCCAGCAGCTACAGGGACAGGGGGCCGAATACGCAGTATTTT.

The gene calls are TRBV28 and TRBJ2-7, with 11 positions matching TRBD1. CDR1 is MDHEN, CDR2 SYDVKM, per germline. V lost 9 bases to trimming and J lost 3 bases; unmatched junction nucleotides: 7. This CDR3 region has 14 residues. The CDR3 DNA reads TGTGCCAGTAGGACAGGGGGCGAAGTCTACGAGCAGTACTTC. Translating gives CASRTGGEVYEQYF.

The chain carries TRBV27 and TRBJ2-6; D uncertain. The V end lost 6 bases, the J end lost 0 bases, and 9 bases lay between the germline ends. The CDR3 has 15 amino acids. Germline CDR1 and CDR2: MNHEY and SMNVEV (reference sequence). The CDR3 DNA is TGTGCCAGCAGACCCGGTGGCTCTGGGGCCAACGTCCTGACTTTC. Protein: CASRPGGSGANVLTF.

The chain employs TRBV18 and TRBJ2-1, with TRBD1 matching over 7 bases. Germline CDR1 KGHSH, CDR2 LQKENI. The CDR3 extends over 16 amino acids. J gave up 2 bases and V 2 bases, and 6 bases lay outside the gene matches. The CDR3 nucleotides are TGTGCCAGCTCACCAAGGGAGACAGGGACCTACAATGAGCAGTTCTTC. Its translation: CASSPRETGTYNEQFF.

This clone was seen a handful of times. The V and J genes are TRBV5-6 and TRBJ2-3, with 9 bases matching TRBD2. V trimming: 0 bases; J trimming: 3 bases; junction bases outside the gene matches: 2. Per germline, CDR1 SGHDT and CDR2 YYEEEE. CDR3 size: 15 residues. The CDR3 sequence: CASSLAAGGTDTQYF. DNA of the CDR3: TGTGCCAGCAGCTTGGCAGCGGGGGGTACAGATACGCAGTATTTT.

The chain links TRBV19 to TRBJ1-2; TRBD1 might be the D (6 bases). The CDR3 length is 15 residues. CDR1 LNHDA and CDR2 SQIVND come from the germline V gene (reference sequence). Trimming took off 0 bases at V and 5 bases at J, with 13 bases between the two ends. The CDR3 loop reads CASSIEQGTSYGYTF. The CDR3 nucleotides read TGTGCCAGTAGTATAGAACAGGGAACGAGTTATGGCTACACCTTC.

This clone was recorded only once. The gene calls are TRBV7-9 and TRBJ2-5, with 10 bases lining up with TRBD2. Trimming cost V 2 bases and J 6 bases; bases outside gene matches: 3. Germline values: CDR1 SEHNR, CDR2 FQNEAQ (reference sequence). The CDR3 is made up of 14 amino acids. CDR3 region: CASSLSGGAKTQYF. For the CDR3, the DNA is TGTGCCAGCAGCTTAAGCGGGGGGGCAAAGACCCAGTACTTC.

The chain is built from TRBV7-9 and TRBJ2-7; no reliable D call. The V and J ends lost 5 bases and 2 bases respectively, with 7 bases between them. CDR3 length: 12 amino acids. Germline CDR1 reads SEHNR; CDR2 reads FQNEAQ (reference sequence). The CDR3 region has the DNA TGTGCCAGCAGCCCGCGGCCCTACGAGCAGTACTTC. Protein product: CASSPRPYEQYF.

J is TRBJ2-3 and V is TRBV10-2; 7 bases match TRBD2. Trimming removed 9 bases from V and 5 bases from J; junction bases left unmatched: 5. Germline values: CDR1 WSHSY, CDR2 SAAADI. The length of the CDR3 is 12 residues. The CDR3 nucleotides are TGCGCCAGTACCTCGGGAGGAGATACGCAGTATTTT. It yields the protein CASTSGGDTQYF.

V is TRBV6-1 and J is TRBJ2-3; no clear D. CDR3 length: 12 amino acids. Germline loops: CDR1 MNHNS, CDR2 SASEGT. V lost 2 bases and J 5 bases, leaving 5 bases between the germline ends. The CDR3 loop reads CASSELRDTQYF. DNA for the CDR3: TGTGCCAGCAGTGAACTGCGAGATACGCAGTATTTT.